The 30 T cell receptor beta chains below all came from one sample that was sequenced in a study of blood T cell repertoires in COVID-19. Profiled with immunoSEQ multiplex PCR; TCRdb holds only in-frame clones, not every one. Among more than 250,000 clones listed, approximately 83% were seen once. Source material: PBMCs or T cells enriched from blood (not recorded which). These receptors came from a man under 40 who had recovered from COVID-19.

The J gene is TRBJ2-2, the V gene TRBV9, with a possible D match to TRBD2 (6 bases). The CDR3 runs to 15 residues. Germline V gene lookup returns CDR1 SGDLS and CDR2 YYNGEE. Trimming left V 8 bases short and J 5 bases short, with 19 bases between. CDR3 amino acids: CASNLLGRRTGELFF. The CDR3, as DNA: TGTGCCAGTAACCTTTTAGGGAGGCGTACCGGGGAGCTGTTTTTT. Variable domain in full (rest from reference TRBV9 and TRBJ2-2): DSGVTQTPKHLITATGQRVTLRCSPRSGDLSVYWYQQSLDQGLQFLIQYYNGEERAKGNILERFSAQQFPDLHSELNLSSLELGDSALYFCASNLLGRRTGELFFGEGSRLTVL.

The chain uses TRBV11-3 and TRBJ2-2; perhaps TRBD2 as D (5 bases). Trimming removed 3 bases at V and 5 bases at J, with 7 bases between. The CDR3 contains 13 residues. The germline V gene has CDR1 SGHNT and CDR2 YENEEA. For the CDR3, the DNA is TGTGCCAGCAGCTTTCGAGGGACCGGGGAGCTGTTTTTT. Encoded protein: CASSFRGTGELFF.

The gene calls are TRBV9 and TRBJ1-2, with 7 bases aligning to TRBD1. Germline-derived CDR1 and CDR2 are SGDLS and YYNGEE. V was clipped by 7 bases and J by 1 base; unmatched bases: 10. The length of the CDR3 is 15 residues. CDR3 sequence (DNA): TGTGCCAGCTCCCTTGGGGACAGCCGTAACTATGGCTACACCTTC. This codes for CASSLGDSRNYGYTF.

J is TRBJ1-5 and V is TRBV6-5; D call uncertain. The V and J ends lost 6 bases and 6 bases respectively, with 18 bases between them. Germline V CDR1 and CDR2: MNHEY, SVGAGI. CDR3 size: 15 residues. The CDR3 DNA sequence: TGTGCCAGCAGCCATTATCGGGTTGTCGGTCAGCCCCAGCATTTT. Encoded protein: CASSHYRVVGQPQHF.

The chain uses TRBV5-4 and TRBJ2-7; D unclear. The V gene lost 1 base and the J gene lost 3 bases, with 8 bases spanning the gap. Germline V gene sequence: CDR1 SGHNT, CDR2 YYREEE (reference sequence). The CDR3 length is 13 residues. In DNA form, the CDR3 reads TGTGCCAGCAGCTTGCCGACAAACTACGAGCAGTACTTC. Protein product: CASSLPTNYEQYF. Filled out from reference TRBV5-4 and TRBJ2-7, the complete variable domain reads ETGVTQSPTHLIKTRGQQVTLRCSSQSGHNTVSWYQQALGQGPQFIFQYYREEENGRGNFPPRFSGLQFPNYSSELNVNALELDDSALYLCASSLPTNYEQYFGPGTRLTVT.

The chain couples TRBV2 to TRBJ1-5; 7 bases agree with TRBD1. In germline, CDR1 is SNHLY, CDR2 FYNNEI. The length of the CDR3 is 15 residues. V shed 8 bases and J 0 bases; nucleotides not matched to a gene: 7. Written as DNA, the CDR3 is TGTGCCAGCGGGCTCGGGACAGCTAGCAATCAGCCCCAGCATTTT. Amino acid sequence: CASGLGTASNQPQHF.

J is TRBJ2-3 and V is TRBV9; 8 bases align to TRBD2. Germline V gene sequence: CDR1 SGDLS, CDR2 YYNGEE. This CDR3 contains 17 residues. V trimming: 3 bases; J trimming: 2 bases; junction bases outside the gene matches: 11. The CDR3 loop is CASSAHHSGANTDTQYF. The CDR3 bases are TGTGCCAGCAGCGCCCACCATAGCGGGGCGAACACAGATACGCAGTATTTT.

This chain links TRBV4-1 with TRBJ2-5; TRBD1 matches at 8 bases. V was pared by 3 bases and J by 2 bases, with 5 bases of the junction left unmatched. This CDR3 contains 15 residues. Looked up from germline, CDR1 is MGHRA and CDR2 is YSYEKL. The CDR3 coding sequence is TGCGCCAGCAGCCAGGGTGGGACAGGTCAAGAGACCCAGTACTTC. Translating it yields CASSQGGTGQETQYF.

This clone turned up a few times. This rearrangement joins TRBV5-1 to TRBJ2-3, with 8 bases aligning to TRBD1. After removal of 5 bases from V and 2 bases from J, the junction contained 7 bases not matched to a gene. This CDR3 region has 15 residues. Germline CDR1 reads SGHRS; CDR2 reads YFSETQ. The CDR3, as DNA: TGCGCCAGCAGAAAAACAGGGGGACCCACAGATACGCAGTATTTT. The encoded protein is CASRKTGGPTDTQYF.

This chain joins TRBV5-4 and TRBJ1-3, with TRBD1 as a possible D gene (6 bases). V was cut by 1 base and J by 0 bases, with 8 bases left in between. CDR1 is SGHNT, CDR2 YYREEE, per germline (reference sequence). The CDR3 runs to 15 residues. Here the CDR3 DNA reads TGTGCCAGCAGCTTGCCACAGGGCTCTGGAAACACCATATATTTT. Translating it yields CASSLPQGSGNTIYF.

This rearrangement joins TRBV27 to TRBJ1-5, with D unclear. Germline V gene data show CDR1 as MNHEY and CDR2 as SMNVEV (reference sequence). The CDR3 totals 13 residues. Trimming stripped 3 bases from V and 3 bases from J, with 6 bases between. In nucleotides, the CDR3 is TGTGCCAGCAGTTTTCGTTCCAATCAGCCCCAGCATTTT. Its translation: CASSFRSNQPQHF.

The rearrangement links TRBV5-1 to TRBJ1-1, with a possible D match to TRBD1 (5 bases). The CDR3 has 14 amino acids. Germline V lookup: CDR1 SGHRS, CDR2 YFSETQ. Trimming left V 3 bases short and J 0 bases short, with 9 bases between. The CDR3 is CASSSGLLNTEAFF. In DNA, the CDR3 is TGCGCCAGCAGCTCGGGACTTTTGAACACTGAAGCTTTCTTT.

The genes are TRBV29-1 and TRBJ1-5; D is uncertain. The CDR3 length is 11 residues. CDR1 is SQVTM and CDR2 is ANQGSEA in the germline V gene. The CDR3 DNA sequence: TGCCGCAGACTTTCTTATCAGCCCCAGCATTTT. This sequence encodes CRRLSYQPQHF.

The chain is built from TRBV10-3 and TRBJ1-1, with a possible D match to TRBD1 (6 bases). The CDR3 contains 13 residues. Germline CDR1 reads ENHRY; CDR2 reads SYGVKD. Trimming left V 5 bases short and J 3 bases short, with 10 bases between. CDR3 in amino acids: CAISPQGHTEAFF. As DNA, the CDR3 is TGTGCCATCAGTCCGCAGGGGCACACTGAAGCTTTCTTT.

The rearrangement links TRBV7-9 to TRBJ2-5; a weak D match, TRBD2 (6 bases). V was clipped by 1 base and J by 2 bases, with 11 bases between them. CDR3 size: 15 residues. Germline V gives CDR1 SEHNR, CDR2 FQNEAQ (reference sequence). CDR3 bases: TGTGCCAGCAGCTTAGGTACCGGGGGACAAGAGACCCAGTACTTC. It is translated as CASSLGTGGQETQYF.

V gene TRBV30 combines with J gene TRBJ1-2, with no clear D. The CDR3 is made up of 12 amino acids. Germline V lookup: CDR1 GTSNPN, CDR2 SVGIG (reference sequence). Trimming left V 2 bases short and J 8 bases short, with 12 bases between. The CDR3 reads CAWSIDSEGYTF. The CDR3 nucleotides read TGTGCCTGGAGTATCGACTCAGAGGGCTACACCTTC.

The CDR3 sequence is CASSLGDRERRGYTF. DNA of the CDR3: TGCGCCAGCAGCTTGGGGGACAGGGAAAGGAGAGGCTACACCTTC. The chain uses TRBV5-1 and TRBJ1-2, with 9 bases lining up with TRBD1. The V segment lost 0 bases and the J segment 8 bases; nucleotides outside the gene matches: 8. CDR3 length: 15 residues. Germline V gene data show CDR1 as SGHRS and CDR2 as YFSETQ. The full variable domain, its missing parts supplied by reference TRBV5-1 and TRBJ1-2, is KAGVTQTPRYLIKTRGQQVTLSCSPISGHRSVSWYQQTPGQGLQFLFEYFSETQRNKGNFPGRFSGRQFSNSRSEMNVSTLELGDSALYLCASSLGDRERRGYTFGSGTRLTVV.

The genes are TRBV2 and TRBJ2-1, with D possibly TRBD2 on 5 matching bases. V lost 10 bases and J lost 4, with 11 bases in between. Germline values: CDR1 SNHLY, CDR2 FYNNEI. This CDR3 contains 12 residues. CDR3 in amino acids: CANSRDYNEQFF. As DNA, the CDR3 is TGTGCCAACTCCCGGGATTACAATGAGCAGTTCTTC.

J is TRBJ1-5 and V is TRBV5-1; 12 bases line up with TRBD1. Germline V lookup: CDR1 SGHRS, CDR2 YFSETQ. Unmatched junction bases numbered 4, after V lost 3 bases and J lost 6 bases. The CDR3 extends over 15 amino acids. The CDR3 spells CASSSGTGGPQPQHF. The CDR3 DNA reads as TGCGCCAGCAGCTCCGGGACAGGGGGCCCTCAGCCCCAGCATTTT.

The chain recombines TRBV5-4 with TRBJ1-1, with D tentatively TRBD1 (6 bases). The V end was cut by 4 bases, the J end by 2 bases, with 9 bases between. This CDR3 spans 13 amino acids. CDR1 is SGHNT, CDR2 YYREEE, per germline (reference sequence). The CDR3 here is CASSQTGNTEAFF. CDR3 DNA sequence: TGTGCCAGCAGCCAGACAGGTAACACTGAAGCTTTCTTT. The full variable domain, its missing parts supplied by reference TRBV5-4 and TRBJ1-1, is ETGVTQSPTHLIKTRGQQVTLRCSSQSGHNTVSWYQQALGQGPQFIFQYYREEENGRGNFPPRFSGLQFPNYSSELNVNALELDDSALYLCASSQTGNTEAFFGQGTRLTVV.

The rearrangement uses TRBV4-3 and TRBJ1-2, with TRBD1 matching 10 bases. Losses at the gene ends were 0 bases for V and 3 bases for J; bases not matched to a gene: 7. This CDR3 has 17 amino acids. CDR1 LGHNA and CDR2 YSLEER come from the germline V gene. In nucleotides, the CDR3 is TGCGCCAGCAGCCAAGAGGGGGGGGACAGGGGAGACTATGGCTACACCTTC. Translated, it gives CASSQEGGDRGDYGYTF.

The chain uses TRBV5-1 and TRBJ2-7; 8 nucleotides align to TRBD1. Germline loops: CDR1 SGHRS, CDR2 YFSETQ. The CDR3 spans 14 residues. The V segment lost 3 bases and the J segment 0 bases; nucleotides outside the gene matches: 2. CDR3 sequence: CASSWTGSSYEQYF. The CDR3 nucleotides read TGCGCCAGCAGCTGGACAGGGAGCTCCTACGAGCAGTACTTC.

The rearrangement joins TRBV7-8 to TRBJ2-1; 7 nucleotides agree with TRBD2. This CDR3 is built from 16 residues. Per germline, CDR1 SGHVS and CDR2 FQNEAQ. The ends lost 2 bases at V and 4 bases at J; junction bases unmatched: 8. In nucleotides, the CDR3 is TGTGCCAGCAGCTTAAGGGAGGCGGGAGTTTACAATGAGCAGTTCTTC. This gives the protein CASSLREAGVYNEQFF.

This clone was detected once. The V call is TRBV6-5, the J call TRBJ1-5; D may be TRBD1 (5 bases). The germline gives CDR1 MNHEY, CDR2 SVGAGI. The CDR3 sequence is 15 residues long. Trimming removed 5 bases from V and 6 bases from J, with 17 bases in between. CDR3 loop: CASSSSQGQAQPQHF. CDR3 DNA sequence: TGTGCCAGCAGTAGTAGCCAGGGTCAGGCTCAGCCCCAGCATTTT.

The gene calls are TRBV5-1 and TRBJ1-4; 7 positions agree with TRBD1. V dropped 8 bases and J dropped 5; count of bases not matched to a gene: 6. The germline CDR1 and CDR2 sequences are SGHRS and YFSETQ. This CDR3 is 13 amino acids long. CDR3 sequence (DNA): TGCGCCAGTCACCGGGACAGCAATGAAAAACTGTTTTTT. Translation gives CASHRDSNEKLFF.

This clone occurred a few times. The CDR3 sequence is CSARINTEAFF. The CDR3 DNA reads as TGCAGCGCCAGGATTAACACTGAAGCTTTCTTT. The chain combines TRBV29-1 with TRBJ1-1; D ambiguous. Trimming stripped 7 bases from V and 2 bases from J, with 8 bases between. CDR3 length equals 11 residues. Germline CDR1 reads SQVTM; CDR2 reads ANQGSEA. Based on the CDR3 plus reference TRBV29-1 and TRBJ1-1, the full variable domain is SAVISQKPSRDICQRGTSLTIQCQVDSQVTMMFWYRQQPGQSLTLIATANQGSEATYESGFVIDKFPISRPNLTFSTLTVSNMSPEDSSIYLCSARINTEAFFGQGTRLTVV.

This clone has a handful of counts. The J gene is TRBJ1-6, the V gene TRBV6-6; 9 nucleotides agree with TRBD1. The V gene's germline CDR1 is MNHNY and CDR2 SVGAGI (reference sequence). This CDR3 is 15 amino acids long. Unmatched junction bases numbered 6, after V lost 6 bases and J lost 6 bases. The CDR3 is CASRTATGGNSPLHF. The CDR3 bases are TGTGCCAGCAGGACCGCGACAGGGGGTAATTCACCCCTCCACTTT.

The chain employs TRBV19 and TRBJ2-1; TRBD1 matches at 11 bases. Losses at the gene ends were 4 bases for V and 12 bases for J; bases not matched to a gene: 14. CDR3 length: 16 residues. Germline CDR1 LNHDA, CDR2 SQIVND (reference sequence). CDR3 sequence: CASSKAGTGGRPGQFF. The CDR3 nucleotides read TGTGCCAGTAGTAAAGCAGGGACAGGGGGGCGCCCGGGGCAGTTCTTC. The full variable domain, rest sourced from reference TRBV19 and TRBJ2-1, is DGGITQSPKYLFRKEGQNVTLSCEQNLNHDAMYWYRQDPGQGLRLIYYSQIVNDFQKGDIAEGYSVSREKKESFPLTVTSAQKNPTAFYLCASSKAGTGGRPGQFFGPGTRLTVL.

The chain joins TRBV7-9 to TRBJ1-1; D is unclear. This CDR3 has 14 amino acids. The V gene's germline CDR1 is SEHNR and CDR2 FQNEAQ (reference sequence). Trimming cost V 5 bases and J 1 base, with 11 bases left between them. CDR3: CASSPIEGNTEAFF. Here the CDR3 DNA reads TGTGCCAGCAGCCCCATCGAGGGGAACACTGAAGCTTTCTTT.

The chain has TRBV9 and TRBJ2-3; 8 nucleotides match TRBD2. The length of the CDR3 is 17 residues. Unmatched junction bases numbered 16, after V lost 4 bases and J lost 6 bases. The germline gives CDR1 SGDLS, CDR2 YYNGEE. The CDR3 loop reads CASSRRRRRGDPDTQYF. The CDR3 DNA reads TGTGCCAGCAGCCGCCGGCGGAGGCGGGGGGATCCGGATACGCAGTATTTT.